The entry below describes one TCR beta chain. The data derive from a study of blood T cell repertoires in COVID-19. Study as a whole: The United States, Italy and Spain were the sources of the acute and convalescent COVID-19 samples.

The V gene end was trimmed by 0 bases and the J gene end by 14 bases; junction bases not matched to a gene: 10. Germline values: CDR1 LNHNV, CDR2 YYDKDF (reference sequence). The CDR3 is made up of 14 amino acids. Assay: immunoSEQ multiplex PCR; the TCRdb copy retains only in-frame clones and omits some. Of fewer than 200,000 clones listed, approximately 83% are singletons. This sequence was found in a man between 45 and 60 years old with active or convalescent COVID-19. The chain uses TRBV15 and TRBJ2-3; TRBD2 agrees at 8 bases. The specimen was peripheral blood. The CDR3 region is CATSRDASGGRVYF. The CDR3 DNA follows: TGTGCCACCAGCAGAGATGCCTCGGGAGGGCGGGTGTATTTT.